This T cell receptor beta chain was sequenced during a study of shared clonotypes between healthy human individuals. Unsorted PBMC DNA was sequenced on ten immunoSEQ deep assay plates. Here immunoSEQ multiplex PCR was the method, and the copy in TCRdb shows in-frame clones only, minus some. The sample has about half a million clones; 79% are singletons. Genomic DNA came from about 97 million PBMCs in unsorted samples. The V gene lost 5 bases and the J gene lost 5 bases, with 18 bases spanning the gap. This CDR3 is 15 amino acids long. CDR1 and CDR2 from the germline V gene are SGHTA and FQGNSA. This clone occurred a few times.

The clonotype comes from a woman in her thirties or forties in good health. Some clones in this sample may be carry-over from other donors' samples. Material for sequencing was PBMCs. The chain links TRBV7-2 to TRBJ1-2, with unresolved D. CDR3 amino acids: CASSPTTVLSYGYTF. CDR3 coding DNA: TGTGCCAGCAGCCCCACGACTGTTTTATCGTATGGCTACACCTTC.